This TCR beta chain was sequenced in a study of PD-1 blockade in classical Hodgkin lymphoma. CDR3 length: 12 amino acids. Trimming removed 11 bases from V and 5 bases from J, with 13 bases in between. Germline V gene sequence: CDR1 MNHNS, CDR2 SASEGT. Measured with immunoSEQ multiplex PCR; TCRdb has only the in-frame clones, and not every one. Of roughly 34,000 clones in the sample, under 95% were seen once. Whole-study findings and limits: Reports described newly diagnosed patients as having lower baseline TCR diversity than healthy donors. The repertoire differences lack a defined cause, possibly disease activity or prior therapy.

Time point in this sample: newly diagnosed, previously untreated cHL patient sample. What served as comparison were PBMCs in newly diagnosed, untreated classical Hodgkin lymphoma. In this sample, this clone turned up once. Antigen unknown. This TCR came from a human donor with classical Hodgkin lymphoma. The sample was peripheral blood mononuclear cells (PBMCs). The chain combines TRBV6-1 with TRBJ1-5, with D tentatively TRBD1 (6 bases). The CDR3 DNA sequence: TGTGCCGGAGGGCAGGGGTATCAGCCCCAGCATTTT. Its protein is CAGGQGYQPQHF.